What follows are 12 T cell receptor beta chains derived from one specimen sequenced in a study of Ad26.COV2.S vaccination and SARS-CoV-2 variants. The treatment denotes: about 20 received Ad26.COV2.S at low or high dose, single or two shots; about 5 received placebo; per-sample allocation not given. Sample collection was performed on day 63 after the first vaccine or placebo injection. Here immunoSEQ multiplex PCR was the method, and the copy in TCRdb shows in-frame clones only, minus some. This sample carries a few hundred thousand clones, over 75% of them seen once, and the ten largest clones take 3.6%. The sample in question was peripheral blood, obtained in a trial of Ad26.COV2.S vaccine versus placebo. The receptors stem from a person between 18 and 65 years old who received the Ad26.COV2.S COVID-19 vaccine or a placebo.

The DNA of the CDR3 is TGTGCCTGGAGTGTACTTTTGGAGAATTCACCCCTCCACTTT. Amino acid sequence: CAWSVLLENSPLHF. This chain connects TRBV30 to TRBJ1-6, with unresolved D. The CDR3 spans 14 residues. CDR1 and CDR2 from the germline V gene are GTSNPN and SVGIG (reference sequence). Trimming removed 0 bases at V and 7 bases at J, with 10 bases between.

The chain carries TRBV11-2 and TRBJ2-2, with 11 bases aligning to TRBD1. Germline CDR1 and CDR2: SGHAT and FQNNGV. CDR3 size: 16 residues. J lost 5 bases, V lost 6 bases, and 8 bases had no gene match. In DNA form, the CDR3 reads TGTGCCAGCAGGGAACCGGGACAGGGGGTAACCGGGGAGCTGTTTTTT. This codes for CASREPGQGVTGELFF.

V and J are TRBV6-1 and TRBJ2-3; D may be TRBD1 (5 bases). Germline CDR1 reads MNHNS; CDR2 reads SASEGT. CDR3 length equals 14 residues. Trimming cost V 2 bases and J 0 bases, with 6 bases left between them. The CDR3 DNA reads TGTGCCAGCAGTGAATGGGGCAGCACAGATACGCAGTATTTT. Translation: CASSEWGSTDTQYF.

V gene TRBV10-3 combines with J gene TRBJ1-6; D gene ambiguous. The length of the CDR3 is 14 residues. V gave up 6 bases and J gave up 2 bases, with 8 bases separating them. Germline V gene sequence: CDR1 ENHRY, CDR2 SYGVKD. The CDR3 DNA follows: TGTGCCATCAGACTAGGGACCTATAATTCACCCCTCCACTTT. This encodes CAIRLGTYNSPLHF.

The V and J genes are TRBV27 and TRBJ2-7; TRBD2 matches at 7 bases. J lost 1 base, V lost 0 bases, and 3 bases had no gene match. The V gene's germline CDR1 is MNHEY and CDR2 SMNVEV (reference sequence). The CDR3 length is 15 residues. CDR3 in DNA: TGTGCCAGCAGTTTATCGATCGGGGGGTCCTACGAGCAGTACTTC. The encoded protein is CASSLSIGGSYEQYF.

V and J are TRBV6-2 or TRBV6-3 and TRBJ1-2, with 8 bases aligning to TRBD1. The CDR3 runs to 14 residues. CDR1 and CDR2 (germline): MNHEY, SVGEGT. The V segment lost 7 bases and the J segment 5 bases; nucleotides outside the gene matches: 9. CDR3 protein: CASIPGTGRYGYTF. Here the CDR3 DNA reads TGTGCCAGCATCCCAGGGACAGGACGGTATGGCTACACCTTC.

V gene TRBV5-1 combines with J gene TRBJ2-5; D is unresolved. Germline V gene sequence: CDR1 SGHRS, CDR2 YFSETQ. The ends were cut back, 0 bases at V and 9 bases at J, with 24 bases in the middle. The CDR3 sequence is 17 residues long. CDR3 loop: CASSLVDSEYGVSAQYF. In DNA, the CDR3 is TGCGCCAGCAGCTTGGTGGATTCTGAGTACGGAGTATCGGCCCAGTACTTC.

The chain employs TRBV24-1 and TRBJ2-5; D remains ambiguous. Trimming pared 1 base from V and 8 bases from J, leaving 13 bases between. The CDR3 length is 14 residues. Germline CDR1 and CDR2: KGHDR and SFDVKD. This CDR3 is CATSDFNGPDTQYF. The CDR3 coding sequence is TGTGCCACCAGTGATTTTAACGGTCCGGACACCCAGTACTTC.

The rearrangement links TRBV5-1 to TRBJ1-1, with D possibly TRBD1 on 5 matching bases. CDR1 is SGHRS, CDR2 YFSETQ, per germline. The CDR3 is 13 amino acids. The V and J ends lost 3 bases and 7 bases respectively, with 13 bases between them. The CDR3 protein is CASSWGRADEAFF. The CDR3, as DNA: TGCGCCAGCAGCTGGGGGAGGGCGGATGAAGCTTTCTTT.

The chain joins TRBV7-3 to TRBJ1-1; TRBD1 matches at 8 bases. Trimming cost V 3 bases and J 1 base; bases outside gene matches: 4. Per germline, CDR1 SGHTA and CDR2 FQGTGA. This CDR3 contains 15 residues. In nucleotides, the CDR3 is TGTGCCAGCAGCTTTTCCACAGGGGGGAACACTGAAGCTTTCTTT. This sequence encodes CASSFSTGGNTEAFF.

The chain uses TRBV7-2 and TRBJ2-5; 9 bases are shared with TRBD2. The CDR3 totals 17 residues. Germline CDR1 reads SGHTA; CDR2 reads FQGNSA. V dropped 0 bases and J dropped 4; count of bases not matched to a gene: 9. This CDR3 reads CASSLAGGGGAGETQYF. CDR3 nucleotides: TGTGCCAGCAGCTTAGCGGGTGGCGGGGGGGCCGGAGAGACCCAGTACTTC.

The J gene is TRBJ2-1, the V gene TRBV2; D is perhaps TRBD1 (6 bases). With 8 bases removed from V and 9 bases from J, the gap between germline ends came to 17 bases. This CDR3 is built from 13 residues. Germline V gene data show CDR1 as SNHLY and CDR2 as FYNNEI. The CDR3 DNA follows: TGTGCCAGCCCCAGGGGTGGCTCAAGTGAGCAGTTCTTC. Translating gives CASPRGGSSEQFF.